Shown below are 32 T cell receptor beta chains from a single sample sequenced in a study of CD8 T cells in Susac syndrome. RNA amounts of roughly 0.45 to 1 ug underwent reverse transcription with random hexamers. TCRdb independently ran MiXCR on the immunoSEQ multiplex PCR reads; one entry per CDR3 protein. The data show 200,000 or so distinct CDR3 sequences, about 95% seen once. Sequencing was done on a sample of CD4+ T cells from PBMCs. These receptors were collected from a human donor with multiple sclerosis.

The chain uses TRBV7-2 and TRBJ2-3; D gene uncertain. CDR1 is SGHTA and CDR2 is FQGNSA in the germline V gene. V was trimmed by 1 base and J by 11 bases, leaving 7 bases between them. This CDR3 has 11 amino acids. The CDR3 is CASSLGVGQYF. The CDR3 DNA sequence: TGTGCCAGCAGCTTAGGTGTGGGGCAGTATTTT.

This chain joins TRBV27 and TRBJ2-7; 12 bases are a match to TRBD1. The CDR3 contains 14 residues. Per germline, CDR1 MNHEY and CDR2 SMNVEV (reference sequence). Trimming cost V 6 bases and J 2 bases; bases outside gene matches: 2. The CDR3 spells CASRGQGAPYEQYF. The CDR3 nucleotides read TGTGCCAGCAGGGGACAGGGGGCCCCCTACGAGCAGTACTTC.

This sequence joins TRBV5-1 and TRBJ2-1, with TRBD2 matching over 10 bases. This CDR3 has 16 residues. Germline V gene data show CDR1 as SGHRS and CDR2 as YFSETQ. After removal of 4 bases from V and 6 bases from J, the junction contained 10 bases not matched to a gene. CDR3 in DNA: TGCGCCAGCAGCCCCGCCTGGGCTAGCGGGAGCAATGAGCAGTTCTTC. This encodes CASSPAWASGSNEQFF.

The genes are TRBV24-1 and TRBJ1-2; D perhaps matches TRBD1 (5 bases). V dropped 3 bases and J dropped 8 bases, with 12 bases sitting between them. The CDR3 is 13 amino acids. Per germline, CDR1 KGHDR and CDR2 SFDVKD. In nucleotides, the CDR3 is TGTGCCACCAGTGATGGGGACCTGTTGGGCTACACCTTC. Amino acids: CATSDGDLLGYTF.

CDR3 in amino acids: CASSLFRTEQYF. The DNA for the CDR3 is TGTGCCAGCAGCTTGTTCCGAACCGAGCAGTACTTC. V and J are TRBV5-6 and TRBJ2-7; D remains ambiguous. V dropped 1 base and J dropped 6 bases, with 8 bases sitting between them. CDR1 and CDR2 from the germline V gene are SGHDT and YYEEEE. CDR3 size: 12 residues. Complete variable domain (other parts from reference TRBV5-6 and TRBJ2-7): DAGVTQSPTHLIKTRGQQVTLRCSPKSGHDTVSWYQQALGQGPQFIFQYYEEEERQRGNFPDRFSGHQFPNYSSELNVNALLLGDSALYLCASSLFRTEQYFGPGTRLTVT.

The rearrangement links TRBV9 to TRBJ2-5, with 9 bases fitting TRBD1. CDR3 length: 16 residues. Germline values: CDR1 SGDLS, CDR2 YYNGEE. Trimming removed 4 bases from V and 5 bases from J; junction bases left unmatched: 12. In nucleotides, the CDR3 is TGTGCCAGCAGCTCCAGGGGGGACAGGGCAGGGGAGACCCAGTACTTC. It codes for CASSSRGDRAGETQYF.

The chain uses TRBV7-2 and TRBJ1-2; 9 positions agree with TRBD1. The trim removed 7 bases at V and 6 bases at J, leaving 12 bases unmatched. Germline V gene data show CDR1 as SGHTA and CDR2 as FQGNSA. The CDR3 runs to 15 residues. CDR3: CASTDKPQGADGYTF. Written as DNA, the CDR3 is TGTGCCAGCACCGATAAACCACAGGGGGCTGATGGCTACACCTTC.

J is TRBJ2-2 and V is TRBV29-1; possibly TRBD1 for D (5 bases). Trimming stripped 7 bases from V and 0 bases from J, with 9 bases between. Germline assignment: CDR1 SQVTM and CDR2 ANQGSEA. This CDR3 is built from 13 residues. CDR3 bases: TGCAGCGCCGGCAGGGCGAACACCGGGGAGCTGTTTTTT. Translation: CSAGRANTGELFF.

The genes are TRBV29-1 and TRBJ1-1; D gene uncertain. This CDR3 has 13 residues. V lost 2 bases, J lost 2 bases, and 9 bases lay in between. The germline gives CDR1 SQVTM, CDR2 ANQGSEA. In DNA, the CDR3 is TGCAGCGTTGAATACCAGAGTAACACTGAAGCTTTCTTT. This sequence encodes CSVEYQSNTEAFF.

This sequence joins TRBV14 and TRBJ2-7, with 9 bases lining up with TRBD2. Germline V gene sequence: CDR1 SGHDN, CDR2 FVKESK. Trimming at V came to 5 bases and at J to 0 bases, leaving 8 bases not matched to a gene. The CDR3 is made up of 16 amino acids. CDR3 protein: CASSVLRGGPSYEQYF. In nucleotides, the CDR3 is TGTGCCAGCAGCGTCTTGCGGGGGGGACCCTCCTACGAGCAGTACTTC.

V and J are TRBV12-3 or TRBV12-4 and TRBJ1-2, with TRBD1 as a possible D gene (6 bases). Between the trimmed V and J ends, which lost 5 bases and 3 bases, there was a span of 13 bases. The CDR3 consists of 14 residues. The CDR3 protein is CASSPTGIHYGYTF. The CDR3 DNA sequence: TGTGCCAGCAGTCCTACAGGGATCCACTATGGCTACACCTTC.

The chain is built from TRBV29-1 and TRBJ2-5; 9 bases align to TRBD1. The CDR3 contains 16 residues. Germline V gives CDR1 SQVTM, CDR2 ANQGSEA. Trimming at V came to 7 bases and at J to 4 bases, leaving 16 bases not matched to a gene. The CDR3 nucleotides read TGCAGCGCCCACATTGGAACAGGGGGCGGGGGAGAGACCCAGTACTTC. Its translation: CSAHIGTGGGGETQYF.

The gene calls are TRBV11-2 and TRBJ2-1; 12 bases fit TRBD2. This CDR3 is built from 18 residues. In germline, CDR1 is SGHAT, CDR2 FQNNGV. The J segment lost 1 base and the V segment lost 4 bases, leaving 8 bases of the junction unmatched. CDR3 in amino acids: CASSSTSGSLNSYNEQFF. CDR3 sequence (DNA): TGTGCCAGCAGCTCGACTAGCGGGAGCCTAAATTCCTACAATGAGCAGTTCTTC.

The chain links TRBV28 to TRBJ2-4; TRBD2 aligns across 8 bases. Germline V lookup: CDR1 MDHEN, CDR2 SYDVKM. This CDR3 has 15 residues. The junction had 5 bases not matched to a gene; V was cut back by 0 bases and J by 7 bases. The CDR3 DNA reads as TGTGCCAGCAGTTTATGGAGCGGGAGAGGGAACATTCAGTACTTC. Its protein is CASSLWSGRGNIQYF. Full variable domain (outside the CDR3, taken from reference TRBV28 and TRBJ2-4): DVKVTQSSRYLVKRTGEKVFLECVQDMDHENMFWYRQDPGLGLRLIYFSYDVKMKEKGDIPEGYSVSREKKERFSLILESASTNQTSMYLCASSLWSGRGNIQYFGAGTRLSVL.

The chain has TRBV9 and TRBJ1-3; D unclear. V was shortened by 3 bases and J by 2 bases, with 3 bases between the two germline ends. There are 12 residues in the CDR3. From germline, CDR1 is SGDLS and CDR2 YYNGEE. The CDR3 DNA reads TGTGCCAGCAGCGATACTGGAAACACCATATATTTT. It encodes CASSDTGNTIYF.

The genes are TRBV20-1 and TRBJ1-2; D gene unclear. The CDR3 loop spans 14 amino acids. The V gene's germline CDR1 is DFQATT and CDR2 SNEGSKA (reference sequence). Trimming left V 2 bases short and J 3 bases short, with 13 bases between. The CDR3 reads CSARNPQGHYGYTF. As DNA, the CDR3 is TGCAGTGCTAGAAACCCCCAAGGCCACTATGGCTACACCTTC.

The rearrangement joins TRBV5-1 to TRBJ2-1; no clear D. Germline-derived CDR1 and CDR2 are SGHRS and YFSETQ. This CDR3 is built from 14 residues. Trimming stripped 0 bases from V and 5 bases from J, with 9 bases between. CDR3 DNA sequence: TGCGCCAGCAGCTTGGCGGCGGAAAACAATGAGCAGTTCTTC. Its translation: CASSLAAENNEQFF.

V is TRBV20-1 and J is TRBJ2-7; D unclear. The V end was cut by 4 bases, the J end by 7 bases, with 14 bases between. The CDR3 sequence is 12 residues long. The germline V gene encodes CDR1 DFQATT and CDR2 SNEGSKA (reference sequence). The CDR3 region has the DNA TGCAGTGCTATACACGGAGAGGCTGAGCAGTACTTC. The encoded protein is CSAIHGEAEQYF.

This chain joins TRBV20-1 and TRBJ2-3; TRBD2 matches at 7 bases. Looked up from germline, CDR1 is DFQATT and CDR2 is SNEGSKA (reference sequence). With 0 bases clipped from V and 5 bases from J, the junction kept 11 bases outside the gene matches. There are 16 residues in the CDR3. Here the CDR3 DNA reads TGCAGTGCTAGAGATGACGGGCGGGGGTTGGGAGATACGCAGTATTTT. Its translation: CSARDDGRGLGDTQYF.

V usage is TRBV3-1 and J usage is TRBJ2-5, with TRBD2 identical over 8 bases. V dropped 6 bases and J dropped 1; count of bases not matched to a gene: 7. The length of the CDR3 is 15 residues. Germline values: CDR1 LGHDT, CDR2 YNNKEL (reference sequence). CDR3 protein: CASSLLRGVQETQYF. Here the CDR3 DNA reads TGTGCCAGCAGTCTTTTGCGGGGGGTCCAAGAGACCCAGTACTTC.

The table lists this clonotype with a count of one. CDR3 region: CASSLMGQGQIYEQYF. CDR3 DNA: TGTGCCAGCAGCTTAATGGGACAGGGACAGATCTACGAGCAGTACTTC. The chain uses TRBV7-8 and TRBJ2-7, with TRBD1 identical over 9 bases. The ends lost 2 bases at V and 3 bases at J; junction bases unmatched: 8. The V gene's germline CDR1 is SGHVS and CDR2 FQNEAQ. The CDR3 totals 16 residues.

The chain has TRBV9 and TRBJ2-1; no firm D call. Germline CDR1 SGDLS, CDR2 YYNGEE. Between the trimmed V and J ends, which lost 0 bases and 3 bases, there was a span of 7 bases. The CDR3 has 14 residues. The CDR3 sequence is CASSVDAGYNEQFF. Here the CDR3 DNA reads TGTGCCAGCAGCGTAGATGCAGGCTACAATGAGCAGTTCTTC.

The V call is TRBV3-1, the J call TRBJ2-2; 10 bases line up with TRBD2. Germline V gives CDR1 LGHDT, CDR2 YNNKEL (reference sequence). This CDR3 comprises 18 residues. V gave up 0 bases and J gave up 7 bases; unmatched junction bases: 11. The CDR3, as DNA: TGTGCCAGCAGCCAAGATCAGGGTAGCGGGGGGAGAGTCGGGGAGCTGTTTTTT. It specifies CASSQDQGSGGRVGELFF.

The gene calls are TRBV4-2 and TRBJ2-6, with D unclear. The germline gives CDR1 LGHNA, CDR2 YNFKEQ. V lost 0 bases and J 1 base, leaving 7 bases between the germline ends. The CDR3 is made up of 16 amino acids. The CDR3 DNA reads TGTGCCAGCAGCCAAGAAGCCAGGTCTGGGGCCAACGTCCTGACTTTC. It encodes CASSQEARSGANVLTF.

CDR3 residues: CATSDPTSGRSYEQFF. DNA for the CDR3: TGTGCCACCAGTGACCCGACTAGCGGGAGAAGTTATGAGCAGTTCTTC. The V and J genes are TRBV24-1 and TRBJ2-1; 12 positions match TRBD2. V dropped 4 bases and J dropped 8; count of bases not matched to a gene: 8. This CDR3 is 16 amino acids long. Germline lookup yields CDR1 KGHDR and CDR2 SFDVKD.

The chain employs TRBV12-3 or TRBV12-4 and TRBJ2-4; no definite D call. This CDR3 has 14 residues. Trimming removed 5 bases at V and 0 bases at J, with 8 bases between. DNA for the CDR3: TGTGCCAGCAGTCGGCAAGTAGCCAAAAACATTCAGTACTTC. It codes for CASSRQVAKNIQYF.

The rearrangement joins TRBV7-2 to TRBJ1-2; the D is unclear. The CDR3 sequence is 15 residues long. V was pared by 0 bases and J by 7 bases, with 15 bases between. Germline CDR1 is SGHTA and CDR2 is FQGNSA. The CDR3 loop is CASSLAPLGSGGYTF. CDR3 DNA sequence: TGTGCCAGCAGCTTAGCCCCTCTCGGATCCGGTGGCTACACCTTC.

The chain combines TRBV2 with TRBJ2-3, with 8 bases identical to TRBD2. The germline CDR1 and CDR2 sequences are SNHLY and FYNNEI. V gave up 10 bases and J gave up 2 bases; unmatched junction bases: 8. The CDR3 runs 14 residues. The CDR3 coding sequence is TGTGCCAACCGCGGGGGGTTAGCCACAGATACGCAGTATTTT. Its translation is CANRGGLATDTQYF.

The CDR3 bases are TGTGCCTGGAGCCGTCTAAACTCCTACAATGAGCAGTTCTTC. Protein product: CAWSRLNSYNEQFF. The rearrangement links TRBV30 to TRBJ2-1; D is unclear. V was shortened by 3 bases and J by 0 bases, with 9 bases between the two germline ends. From germline, CDR1 is GTSNPN and CDR2 SVGIG (reference sequence). The CDR3 loop spans 14 amino acids.

The chain employs TRBV19 and TRBJ2-1, with a tentative D call TRBD2 (6 bases). V was shortened by 11 bases and J by 5 bases, with 13 bases between the two germline ends. Per germline, CDR1 LNHDA and CDR2 SQIVND (reference sequence). The CDR3 is 12 amino acids. DNA of the CDR3: TGTGCCGTTAGAGGGAGGAACAATGAGCAGTTCTTC. Translated, it gives CAVRGRNNEQFF.

This chain connects TRBV11-2 to TRBJ2-1; weak D call: TRBD2 (6 bases). The V gene lost 7 bases and the J gene lost 3 bases, with 16 bases spanning the gap. This CDR3 region has 15 residues. Germline assignment: CDR1 SGHAT and CDR2 FQNNGV. The CDR3 spells CASNRDSRGYNEQFF. The CDR3 DNA sequence: TGTGCCAGCAATAGGGACTCCCGCGGCTACAATGAGCAGTTCTTC. The whole variable domain, filled in from reference TRBV11-2 and TRBJ2-1, reads EAGVAQSPRYKIIEKRQSVAFWCNPISGHATLYWYQQILGQGPKLLIQFQNNGVVDDSQLPKDRFSAERLKGVDSTLKIQPAKLEDSAVYLCASNRDSRGYNEQFFGPGTRLTVL.

The rearrangement uses TRBV4-2 and TRBJ2-3; 8 positions match TRBD1. Germline lookup yields CDR1 LGHNA and CDR2 YNFKEQ. The CDR3 sequence is 12 residues long. The J segment lost 14 bases and the V segment lost 1 base, leaving 5 bases of the junction unmatched. CDR3 nucleotides: TGTGCCAGCAGCCAAGGGACAGGGAGATCGTATTTT. Residues: CASSQGTGRSYF.